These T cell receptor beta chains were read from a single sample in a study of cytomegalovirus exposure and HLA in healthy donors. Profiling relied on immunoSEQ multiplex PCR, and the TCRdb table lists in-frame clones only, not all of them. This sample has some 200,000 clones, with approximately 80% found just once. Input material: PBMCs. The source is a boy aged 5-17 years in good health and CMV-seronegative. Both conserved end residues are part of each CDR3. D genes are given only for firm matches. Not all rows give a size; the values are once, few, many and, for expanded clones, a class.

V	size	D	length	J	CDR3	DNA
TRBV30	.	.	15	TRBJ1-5	CAWSPRGGAVQPQHF	TGTGCCTGGAGTCCCCGGGGAGGGGCGGTTCAGCCCCAGCATTTT
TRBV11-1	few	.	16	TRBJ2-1	CASSLEAGSSYNEQFF	TGTGCCAGCAGCTTAGAGGCGGGGAGCTCCTACAATGAGCAGTTCTTC
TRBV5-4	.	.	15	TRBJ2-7	CASSYTGRSSYEQYF	TGTGCCAGCAGCTATACAGGACGGAGCTCCTACGAGCAGTACTTC
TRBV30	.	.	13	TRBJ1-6	CAWNGGVGSPLHF	TGTGCCTGGAATGGCGGAGTGGGTTCACCCCTCCACTTT
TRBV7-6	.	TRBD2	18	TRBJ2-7	CASSPEAGGWKKAYEQYF	TGTGCCAGCAGCCCAGAAGCGGGAGGGTGGAAGAAAGCCTACGAGCAGTACTTC
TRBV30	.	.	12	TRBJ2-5	CAWQGNQETQYF	TGTGCCTGGCAGGGGAACCAAGAGACCCAGTACTTC
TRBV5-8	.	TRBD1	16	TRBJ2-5	CASSAGQGGGRETQYF	TGTGCCAGCAGCGCCGGACAGGGAGGTGGTCGGGAGACCCAGTACTTC
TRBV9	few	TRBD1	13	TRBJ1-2	CASSPTGQGGYTF	TGTGCCAGCAGCCCTACGGGACAGGGCGGCTACACCTTC
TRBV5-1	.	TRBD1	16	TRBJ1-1	CASSLWAGGSNTEAFF	TGCGCCAGCAGCTTGTGGGCAGGGGGCAGTAACACTGAAGCTTTCTTT
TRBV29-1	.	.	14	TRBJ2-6	CSVSVSSGANVLTF	TGCAGCGTCAGCGTTAGCTCTGGGGCCAACGTCCTGACTTTC
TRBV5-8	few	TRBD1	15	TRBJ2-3	CASSLGDSQADTQYF	TGTGCCAGCAGCTTGGGGGACAGTCAGGCAGATACGCAGTATTTT
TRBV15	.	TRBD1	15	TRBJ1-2	CATSRTDRVNYGYTF	TGTGCCACCAGCAGAACGGACAGGGTAAACTATGGCTACACCTTC
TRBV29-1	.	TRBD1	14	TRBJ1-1	CSVHRTGQNTEAFF	TGCAGCGTTCACCGGACAGGGCAGAACACTGAAGCTTTCTTT
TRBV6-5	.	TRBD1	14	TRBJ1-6	CASTRGSGDSPLHF	TGTGCCAGTACCAGGGGGTCAGGAGATTCACCCCTCCACTTT
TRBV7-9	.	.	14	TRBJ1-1	CASTTHPPVTEAFF	TGTGCCAGCACCACCCACCCGCCGGTGACTGAAGCTTTCTTT
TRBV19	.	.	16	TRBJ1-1	CASKERGPTMNTEAFF	TGTGCCAGTAAAGAGAGAGGGCCCACAATGAACACTGAAGCTTTCTTT
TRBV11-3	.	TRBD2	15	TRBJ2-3	CASSLGTSGTDTQYF	TGTGCCAGCAGCTTAGGGACTAGCGGCACAGATACGCAGTATTTT
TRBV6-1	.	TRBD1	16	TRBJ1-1	CASSERGGTARSEAFF	TGTGCCAGCAGTGAACGAGGCGGGACAGCCCGCTCTGAAGCTTTCTTT
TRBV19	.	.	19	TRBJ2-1	CASSPSGWLLVKAYNEQFF	TGTGCCAGTAGTCCGTCAGGGTGGTTGTTGGTAAAAGCCTACAATGAGCAGTTCTTC
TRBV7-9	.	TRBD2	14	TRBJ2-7	CASSLDGGDYEQYF	TGTGCCAGCAGCTTAGACGGGGGGGACTACGAGCAGTACTTC
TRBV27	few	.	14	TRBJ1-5	CASPNRVSNQPQHF	TGTGCCAGCCCTAACAGGGTAAGCAATCAGCCCCAGCATTTT
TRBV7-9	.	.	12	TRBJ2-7	CASSSGIYEQYF	TGTGCCAGCAGCTCGGGGATCTACGAGCAGTACTTC
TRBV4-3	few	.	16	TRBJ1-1	CASSQEGQRMNTEAFF	TGCGCCAGCAGCCAAGAGGGACAACGGATGAACACTGAAGCTTTCTTT
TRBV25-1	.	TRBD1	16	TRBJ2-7	CASSAPDRGHGYEQYF	TGTGCCAGCAGTGCCCCAGACAGGGGGCACGGGTACGAGCAGTACTTC